The 4 T cell receptor beta chains listed next were all sequenced from one sample in a study of cytomegalovirus exposure and HLA in healthy donors. The PCR was carried out with 60 Vbeta primers and 13 Jbeta primers. Produced via immunoSEQ multiplex PCR; TCRdb's table is partial and in-frame only. The table for this sample gives some 130,000 clones. Sequencing was carried out using PBMCs. The receptor source for this set is a woman aged 40 to 49 in good health and CMV-seropositive.

The rearrangement uses TRBV5-6 and TRBJ2-7; D possibly corresponds to TRBD1 (5 bases). Germline CDR1 SGHDT, CDR2 YYEEEE. The CDR3 consists of 14 residues. Trimming removed 6 bases at V and 0 bases at J, with 13 bases between. CDR3: CASTSQGGSYEQYF. For the CDR3, the DNA is TGTGCCAGCACCTCGCAGGGCGGCTCCTACGAGCAGTACTTC.

This chain links TRBV18 with TRBJ1-1, with 7 bases matching TRBD1. CDR1 and CDR2 (germline): KGHSH, LQKENI. The J segment lost 1 base and the V segment lost 6 bases, leaving 5 bases of the junction unmatched. The CDR3 length is 14 residues. This chain's CDR3 is CASSLGQQNTEAFF. For the CDR3, the DNA is TGTGCCAGCTCCCTGGGACAGCAGAACACTGAAGCTTTCTTT.

The J gene is TRBJ2-3, the V gene TRBV30; D call uncertain. This CDR3 has 12 amino acids. Trimming took 6 bases from V and 2 from J, leaving 9 bases between them. Germline lookup yields CDR1 GTSNPN and CDR2 SVGIG (reference sequence). CDR3 sequence reads: CACLRLTDTQYF. CDR3 coding DNA: TGTGCCTGCCTGCGGCTCACAGATACGCAGTATTTT.

Comments on this clone: This sample includes further DNA sequences coding for the same CDR3. The rearrangement uses TRBV5-1 and TRBJ2-5, with 10 bases aligning to TRBD2. The J call is uncertain, as TRBJ2-7 better fits the DNA end. Germline assignment: CDR1 SGHRS and CDR2 YFSETQ. The CDR3 has 15 residues. The CDR3 bases are TGCGCCAGCAGCCTGGGCCTAGCGGGAGTGTACGAGCAGTACTTC. Amino acid sequence: CASSLGLAGVYEQYF.